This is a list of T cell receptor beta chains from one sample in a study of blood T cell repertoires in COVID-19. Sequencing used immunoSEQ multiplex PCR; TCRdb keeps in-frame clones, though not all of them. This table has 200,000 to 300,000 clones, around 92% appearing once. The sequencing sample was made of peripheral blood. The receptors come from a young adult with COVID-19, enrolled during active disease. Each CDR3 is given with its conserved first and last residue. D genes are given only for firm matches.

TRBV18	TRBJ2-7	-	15	CASSPRSGDAGEQYF
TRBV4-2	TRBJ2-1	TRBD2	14	CASSQPGLGNEQFF
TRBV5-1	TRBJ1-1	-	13	CASSLGENTEAFF
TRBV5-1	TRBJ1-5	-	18	CARSLGPGGAQGNQPQHF
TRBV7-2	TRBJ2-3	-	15	CASSLEYRRTDTQYF
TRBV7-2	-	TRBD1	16	CASSPRGPTNTGELFF
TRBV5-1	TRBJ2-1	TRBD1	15	CASSLAEGAVGEQFF
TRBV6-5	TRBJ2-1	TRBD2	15	CASSYWTSGSGEQFF
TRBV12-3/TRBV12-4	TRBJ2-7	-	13	CASSLRLPGEQYF
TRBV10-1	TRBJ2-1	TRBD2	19	CASSESKTGGLPGVLGQFF
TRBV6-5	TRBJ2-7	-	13	CASSNPGLLMEYF
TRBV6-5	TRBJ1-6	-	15	CATRMESSYNSPLHF
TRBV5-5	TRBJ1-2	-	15	CASSLPQRAGYGYTF
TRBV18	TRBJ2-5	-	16	CASSPIKRAELETQYF
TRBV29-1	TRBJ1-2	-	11	CSVEGPGGDTF